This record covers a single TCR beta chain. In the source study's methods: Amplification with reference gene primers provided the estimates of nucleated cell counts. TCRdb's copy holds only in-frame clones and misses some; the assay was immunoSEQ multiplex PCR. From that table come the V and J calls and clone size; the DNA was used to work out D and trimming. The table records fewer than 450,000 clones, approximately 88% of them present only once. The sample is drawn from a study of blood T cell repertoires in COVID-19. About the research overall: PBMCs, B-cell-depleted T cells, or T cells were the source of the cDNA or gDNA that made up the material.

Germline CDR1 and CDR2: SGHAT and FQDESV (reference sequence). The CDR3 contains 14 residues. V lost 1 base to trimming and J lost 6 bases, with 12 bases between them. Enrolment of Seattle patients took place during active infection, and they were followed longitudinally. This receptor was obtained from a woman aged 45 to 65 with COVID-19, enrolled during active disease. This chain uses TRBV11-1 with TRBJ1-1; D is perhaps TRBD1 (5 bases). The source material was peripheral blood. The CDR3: CASSLGQRVPEAFF. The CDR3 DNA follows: TGTGCCAGCAGCTTAGGACAGCGAGTGCCTGAAGCTTTCTTT.